The clone carrying this TCR beta chain was counted many times. Its antigen remains unidentified. These data originate in a study of breast tumors, draining lymph nodes, adjacent tissues. TCRdb reanalysed the multiplex PCR reads using MiXCR and keeps one entry per CDR3 protein. This sample has about 270,000 distinct CDR3 sequences, with more than 30% found just once. Findings of the study overall: Data only fit, rather than demonstrated, lymph node origin of most tumor T cells.

CDR1 is LGHNA, CDR2 YNFKEQ, per germline. The trim removed 2 bases at V and 2 bases at J, leaving 11 bases unmatched. The length of the CDR3 is 18 residues. Breast cancer patients provided tissue from their axillary draining lymph nodes. The sample was axillary lymph node tissue. This clonotype was sampled from a female donor with breast cancer. Some clones in this sample may be carry-over from other donors' samples. The chain has TRBV4-2 and TRBJ1-4; 7 bases are a match to TRBD1. The CDR3 DNA reads TGTGCCAGCAGCCAAAACCCGACAGGGTCCGTTACTAATGAAAAACTGTTTTTT. Encoded protein: CASSQNPTGSVTNEKLFF.